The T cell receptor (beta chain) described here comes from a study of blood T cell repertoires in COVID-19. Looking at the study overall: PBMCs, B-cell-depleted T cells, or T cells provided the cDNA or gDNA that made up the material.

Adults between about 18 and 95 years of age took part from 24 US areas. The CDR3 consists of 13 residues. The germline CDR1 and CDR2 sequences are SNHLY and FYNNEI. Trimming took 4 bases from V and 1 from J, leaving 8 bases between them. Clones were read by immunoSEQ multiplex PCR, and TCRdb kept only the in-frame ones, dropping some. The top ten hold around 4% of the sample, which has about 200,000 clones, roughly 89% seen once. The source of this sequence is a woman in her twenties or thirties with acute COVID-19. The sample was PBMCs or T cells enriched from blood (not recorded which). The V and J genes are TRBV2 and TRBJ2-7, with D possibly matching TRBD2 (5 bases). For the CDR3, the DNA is TGTGCCAGCAGTGGCTGGGAGTCCTACGAGCAGTACTTC. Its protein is CASSGWESYEQYF.